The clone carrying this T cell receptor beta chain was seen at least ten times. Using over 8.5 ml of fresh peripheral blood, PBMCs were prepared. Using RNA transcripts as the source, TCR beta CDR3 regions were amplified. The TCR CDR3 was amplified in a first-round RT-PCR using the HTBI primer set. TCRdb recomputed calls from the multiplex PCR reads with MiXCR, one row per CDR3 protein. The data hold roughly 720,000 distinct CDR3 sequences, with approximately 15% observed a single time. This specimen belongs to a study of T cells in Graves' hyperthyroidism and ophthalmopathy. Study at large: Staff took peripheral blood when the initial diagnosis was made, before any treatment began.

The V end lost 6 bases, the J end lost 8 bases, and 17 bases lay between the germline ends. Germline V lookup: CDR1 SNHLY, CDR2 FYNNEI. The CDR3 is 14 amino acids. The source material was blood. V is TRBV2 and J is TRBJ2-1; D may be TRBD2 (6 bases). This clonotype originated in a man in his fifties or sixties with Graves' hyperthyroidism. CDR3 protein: CASRATSFLDEQFF. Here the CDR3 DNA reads TGTGCCAGCAGGGCGACTAGTTTTCTGGATGAGCAGTTCTTC.